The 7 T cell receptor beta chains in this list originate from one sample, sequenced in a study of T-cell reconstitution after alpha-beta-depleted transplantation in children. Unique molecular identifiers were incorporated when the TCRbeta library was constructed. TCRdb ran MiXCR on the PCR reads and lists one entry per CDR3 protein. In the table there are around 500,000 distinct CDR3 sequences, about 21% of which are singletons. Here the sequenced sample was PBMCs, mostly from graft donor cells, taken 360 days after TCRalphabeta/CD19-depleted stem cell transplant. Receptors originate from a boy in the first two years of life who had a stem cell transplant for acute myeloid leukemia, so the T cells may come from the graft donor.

The CDR3 sequence: CASTRGIYNTDTQYF. Written as DNA, the CDR3 is TGTGCCAGCACTCGAGGGATCTACAACACAGATACGCAGTATTTT. The chain is built from TRBV5-6 and TRBJ2-3; possibly TRBD2 for D (5 bases). The germline V gene has CDR1 SGHDT and CDR2 YYEEEE. Between the trimmed V and J ends, which lost 6 bases and 2 bases, there was a span of 16 bases. The length of the CDR3 is 15 residues.

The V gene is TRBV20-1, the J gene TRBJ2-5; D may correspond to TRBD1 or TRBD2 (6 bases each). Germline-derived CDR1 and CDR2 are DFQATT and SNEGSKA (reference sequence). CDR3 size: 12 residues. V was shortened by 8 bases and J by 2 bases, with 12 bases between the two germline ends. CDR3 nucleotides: TGCAGTCCTGGGGGGCGGCAAGAGACCCAGTACTTC. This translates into CSPGGRQETQYF.

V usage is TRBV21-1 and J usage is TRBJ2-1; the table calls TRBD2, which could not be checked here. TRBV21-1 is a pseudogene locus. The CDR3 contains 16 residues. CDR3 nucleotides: TGTGCCAGCAGCAAAGCGTCCACTAGCGCCGTGAATGAGCAGTTCTTC. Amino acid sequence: CASSKASTSAVNEQFF.

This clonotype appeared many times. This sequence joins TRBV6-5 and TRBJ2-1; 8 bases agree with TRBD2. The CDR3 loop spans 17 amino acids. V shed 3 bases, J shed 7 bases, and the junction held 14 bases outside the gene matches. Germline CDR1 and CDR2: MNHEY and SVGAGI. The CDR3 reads CASSYLPPGGPGNEQFF. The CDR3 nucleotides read TGTGCCAGCAGTTATCTTCCGCCGGGGGGGCCGGGGAATGAGCAGTTCTTC.

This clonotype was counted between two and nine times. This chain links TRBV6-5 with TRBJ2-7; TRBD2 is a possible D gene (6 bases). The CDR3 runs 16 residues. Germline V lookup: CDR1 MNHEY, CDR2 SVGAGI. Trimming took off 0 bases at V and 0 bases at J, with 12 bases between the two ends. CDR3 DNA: TGTGCCAGCAGTTACTCGACCAGGGACTTCTCCTACGAGCAGTACGTC. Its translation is CASSYSTRDFSYEQYV.

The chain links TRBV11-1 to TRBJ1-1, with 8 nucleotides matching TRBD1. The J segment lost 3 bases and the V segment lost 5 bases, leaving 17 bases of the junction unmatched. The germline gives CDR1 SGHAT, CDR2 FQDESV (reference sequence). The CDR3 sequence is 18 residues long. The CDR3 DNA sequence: TGTGCCAGCAGCATGCAAGTCTCCCGGGACAGGACGTACACTGAAGCTTTCTTT. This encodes CASSMQVSRDRTYTEAFF.

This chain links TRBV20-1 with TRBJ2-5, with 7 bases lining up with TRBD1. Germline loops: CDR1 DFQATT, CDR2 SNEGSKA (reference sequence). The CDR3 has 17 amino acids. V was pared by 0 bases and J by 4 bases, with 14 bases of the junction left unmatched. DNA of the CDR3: TGCAGTGCTAGAGATGCCCCCATGGTAGGGGGCGTAGAGACCCAGTACTTC. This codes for CSARDAPMVGGVETQYF.